Listed below are T cell receptor beta chains from one sample, sequenced in a study of blood T cell repertoires in COVID-19. Using immunoSEQ multiplex PCR, the repertoire was profiled, and TCRdb retains in-frame clones only, with some absent. Among tens of thousands of clones listed, 80% were seen once. The sequenced material came from peripheral blood. These receptor sequences come from a woman over 75 with acute or convalescent COVID-19. CDR3s include the opening cysteine and the closing phenylalanine or tryptophan. Fields, in order: D gene, J gene, clone size, V gene, CDR3 protein, CDR3 DNA. A D gene is named only where the DNA matches it firmly. Not every row has a clone size; where given, it reads once, few, many or a size class.

d_gene: TRBD1
j_gene: TRBJ1-3
abundance: few
v_gene: TRBV29-1
CDR3aa: CSVLGGSNSGNTIYF
CDR3nt: TGCAGCGTTCTAGGGGGCAGCAACTCTGGAAACACCATATATTTT

d_gene: TRBD1
j_gene: TRBJ1-2
abundance: once
v_gene: TRBV20-1
CDR3aa: CSAGTGYGYTF
CDR3nt: TGCAGTGCCGGGACAGGGTATGGCTACACCTTC

d_gene: -
j_gene: TRBJ2-2
abundance: -
v_gene: TRBV2
CDR3aa: CASSGQTGELFF
CDR3nt: TGTGCCAGCAGTGGGCAGACCGGGGAGCTGTTTTTT

d_gene: -
j_gene: TRBJ2-2
abundance: once
v_gene: TRBV9
CDR3aa: CASSPSGLNTGELFF
CDR3nt: TGTGCCAGCAGCCCATCAGGGTTGAACACCGGGGAGCTGTTTTTT

d_gene: TRBD2
j_gene: TRBJ2-7
abundance: -
v_gene: TRBV29-1
CDR3aa: CSVIGRGSSYEQYF
CDR3nt: TGCAGCGTAATCGGGCGGGGGAGCTCCTACGAGCAGTACTTC

d_gene: -
j_gene: TRBJ1-3
abundance: -
v_gene: TRBV7-2
CDR3aa: CASSLVPVAGAPGNTIYF
CDR3nt: TGTGCCAGCAGCTTAGTTCCAGTCGCAGGGGCGCCTGGAAACACCATATATTTT

d_gene: -
j_gene: TRBJ2-1
abundance: -
v_gene: TRBV7-7
CDR3aa: CASSAMGTPSYNEQFF
CDR3nt: TGTGCCAGCAGCGCGATGGGGACTCCCTCCTACAATGAGCAGTTCTTC

d_gene: -
j_gene: TRBJ2-5
abundance: -
v_gene: TRBV18
CDR3aa: CASSQSTRRGETQYF
CDR3nt: TGTGCCAGCTCACAATCGACCCGGAGGGGAGAGACCCAGTACTTC

d_gene: TRBD1
j_gene: TRBJ2-7
abundance: -
v_gene: TRBV18
CDR3aa: CASSPRDRGYEQYF
CDR3nt: TGTGCCAGCTCACCACGGGACAGGGGATACGAGCAGTACTTC

d_gene: -
j_gene: TRBJ1-2
abundance: -
v_gene: TRBV5-4
CDR3aa: CASTSDKGQSFNYGYTF
CDR3nt: TGTGCCAGCACCTCGGATAAGGGACAAAGTTTTAACTATGGCTACACCTTC

d_gene: -
j_gene: TRBJ1-5
abundance: -
v_gene: TRBV9
CDR3aa: CASSPGSNQPQHF
CDR3nt: TGTGCCAGCAGCCCCGGGAGCAATCAGCCCCAGCATTTT

d_gene: TRBD1
j_gene: TRBJ1-2
abundance: -
v_gene: TRBV5-4
CDR3aa: CASTSTGRISGYTF
CDR3nt: TGTGCCAGCACCTCGACAGGGCGAATCTCTGGCTACACCTTC

d_gene: -
j_gene: TRBJ2-7
abundance: -
v_gene: TRBV7-9
CDR3aa: CASSFLTGYEQYF
CDR3nt: TGTGCCAGCAGCTTTCTAACGGGATACGAGCAGTACTTC

d_gene: -
j_gene: TRBJ2-7
abundance: -
v_gene: TRBV30
CDR3aa: CAWRGGRGYEQYF
CDR3nt: TGTGCCTGGAGGGGCGGGCGCGGATACGAGCAGTACTTC

d_gene: -
j_gene: TRBJ2-2
abundance: -
v_gene: TRBV18
CDR3aa: CASSHEANTGELFF
CDR3nt: TGTGCCAGCTCACACGAGGCGAACACCGGGGAGCTGTTTTTT

d_gene: TRBD2
j_gene: TRBJ2-1
abundance: -
v_gene: TRBV5-1
CDR3aa: CASSLAGVGSEQFF
CDR3nt: TGCGCCAGTTCACTAGCGGGAGTGGGTAGTGAGCAGTTCTTC

d_gene: -
j_gene: TRBJ2-7
abundance: few
v_gene: TRBV6-5
CDR3aa: CASRGGVPSYEQYF
CDR3nt: TGTGCCAGCAGGGGGGGAGTGCCCTCCTACGAGCAGTACTTC

d_gene: TRBD1
j_gene: TRBJ2-5
abundance: -
v_gene: TRBV24-1
CDR3aa: CATSDSRGRLETQYF
CDR3nt: TGTGCCACCAGTGATTCCAGGGGGCGGTTAGAGACCCAGTACTTC

d_gene: TRBD2
j_gene: TRBJ2-1
abundance: -
v_gene: TRBV5-1
CDR3aa: CASSSAGTSGGAFYNEQFF
CDR3nt: TGCGCCAGCAGCTCCGCCGGGACTAGCGGGGGGGCTTTCTACAATGAGCAGTTCTTC

d_gene: TRBD1
j_gene: TRBJ2-5
abundance: -
v_gene: TRBV5-5
CDR3aa: CASRKGDRGGETQYF
CDR3nt: TGTGCCAGCAGGAAAGGAGACAGGGGAGGAGAGACCCAGTACTTC

d_gene: -
j_gene: TRBJ2-3
abundance: -
v_gene: TRBV2
CDR3aa: CASRRDLTDTQYF
CDR3nt: TGTGCCAGCAGGCGGGACCTCACAGATACGCAGTATTTT

d_gene: TRBD1
j_gene: TRBJ1-5
abundance: many
v_gene: TRBV6-1
CDR3aa: CASSQGGTGYNQPQHF
CDR3nt: TGTGCCAGCAGTCAAGGCGGGACAGGGTATAATCAGCCCCAGCATTTT

d_gene: -
j_gene: TRBJ1-3
abundance: -
v_gene: TRBV4-1
CDR3aa: CASSQVSLGNTIYF
CDR3nt: TGCGCCAGCAGCCAAGTTTCCCTGGGAAACACCATATATTTT

d_gene: TRBD1
j_gene: TRBJ2-1
abundance: -
v_gene: TRBV19
CDR3aa: CASSARTGRRSSYNEQFF
CDR3nt: TGTGCCAGTAGTGCCCGGACAGGGCGGCGTAGCTCCTACAATGAGCAGTTCTTC

d_gene: -
j_gene: TRBJ2-5
abundance: -
v_gene: TRBV2
CDR3aa: CASRNLGRETQYF
CDR3nt: TGTGCCAGCAGGAACCTAGGTCGGGAGACCCAGTACTTC

d_gene: TRBD1
j_gene: TRBJ1-2
abundance: -
v_gene: TRBV7-9
CDR3aa: CASSTEQGSANYGYTF
CDR3nt: TGTGCCAGCAGCACAGAACAGGGGTCCGCTAACTATGGCTACACCTTC

d_gene: TRBD1
j_gene: TRBJ1-5
abundance: -
v_gene: TRBV27
CDR3aa: CASRTGGTNQPQHF
CDR3nt: TGTGCCAGCAGGACAGGGGGCACAAATCAGCCCCAGCATTTT

d_gene: TRBD1
j_gene: TRBJ2-7
abundance: -
v_gene: TRBV10-3
CDR3aa: CATRQGSMYEQYF
CDR3nt: TGTGCCACCAGACAGGGGTCGATGTACGAGCAGTACTTC

d_gene: -
j_gene: TRBJ1-5
abundance: once
v_gene: TRBV7-2
CDR3aa: CASSGTPDNQPQHF
CDR3nt: TGTGCCAGCAGCGGGACTCCGGACAATCAGCCCCAGCATTTT

d_gene: TRBD2
j_gene: TRBJ2-3
abundance: -
v_gene: TRBV6-4
CDR3aa: CASRRLAGGGPDTQYF
CDR3nt: TGTGCCAGCAGGAGACTAGCGGGGGGGGGCCCAGATACGCAGTATTTT

d_gene: TRBD2
j_gene: TRBJ2-7
abundance: -
v_gene: TRBV5-4
CDR3aa: CASSNERGAVYEQYF
CDR3nt: TGTGCCAGCAGCAATGAGCGGGGGGCTGTCTACGAGCAGTACTTC

d_gene: TRBD1
j_gene: TRBJ2-7
abundance: -
v_gene: TRBV29-1
CDR3aa: CSVSGGGDEQYF
CDR3nt: TGCAGCGTTTCAGGGGGTGGGGACGAGCAGTACTTC

d_gene: TRBD2
j_gene: TRBJ2-5
abundance: -
v_gene: TRBV2
CDR3aa: CASSLRGLAGALQETQYF
CDR3nt: TGTGCCAGCAGCCTACGTGGACTAGCGGGAGCTCTCCAAGAGACCCAGTACTTC

d_gene: TRBD1
j_gene: TRBJ1-2
abundance: -
v_gene: TRBV28
CDR3aa: CASSLLGTERDYGYTF
CDR3nt: TGTGCCAGCAGTTTACTGGGGACAGAAAGAGACTATGGCTACACCTTC

d_gene: -
j_gene: TRBJ1-1
abundance: once
v_gene: TRBV7-3
CDR3aa: CASSSHYSPMEESTEAFF
CDR3nt: TGTGCCAGCAGCTCACATTATAGCCCGATGGAGGAGAGCACTGAAGCTTTCTTT

d_gene: TRBD1
j_gene: TRBJ2-5
abundance: -
v_gene: TRBV19
CDR3aa: CASSIWDRQETQYF
CDR3nt: TGTGCCAGTAGTATATGGGACAGGCAAGAGACCCAGTACTTC

d_gene: -
j_gene: TRBJ2-7
abundance: -
v_gene: TRBV15
CDR3aa: CATSRYQGGEQYF
CDR3nt: TGTGCCACCAGCAGATATCAGGGTGGCGAGCAGTACTTC

d_gene: -
j_gene: TRBJ2-5
abundance: -
v_gene: TRBV24-1
CDR3aa: CATIRNPQETQYF
CDR3nt: TGTGCCACCATTAGAAATCCCCAAGAGACCCAGTACTTC

d_gene: -
j_gene: TRBJ2-7
abundance: -
v_gene: TRBV20-1
CDR3aa: CSAARSSEQYF
CDR3nt: TGCAGTGCGGCTCGGAGTTCCGAGCAGTACTTC

d_gene: TRBD1
j_gene: TRBJ2-1
abundance: -
v_gene: TRBV19
CDR3aa: CASSTQGRAYNEQFF
CDR3nt: TGTGCCAGTAGTACACAGGGGCGCGCCTACAATGAGCAGTTCTTC

d_gene: TRBD1
j_gene: TRBJ1-1
abundance: -
v_gene: TRBV27
CDR3aa: CASSPGGTGVDTEAFF
CDR3nt: TGTGCCAGCAGTCCTGGCGGGACAGGGGTGGACACTGAAGCTTTCTTT